This T cell receptor (beta chain) came from a study of blood T cell repertoires in COVID-19. Across the study: Acute and convalescent COVID-19 samples came from the United States, Italy and Spain.

Germline CDR1 is ENHRY and CDR2 is SYGVKD. This CDR3 has 13 residues. V was cut by 10 bases and J by 0 bases, with 10 bases left in between. TCRdb's table, derived via immunoSEQ multiplex PCR, lists solely in-frame clones and lacks some. The sample records roughly 260,000 clones, about nine tenths being singletons. The source of this sequence is a woman in her 30s with acute COVID-19. The V call is TRBV10-3, the J call TRBJ1-5, with D possibly matching TRBD1 (5 bases). Sequenced sample: PBMCs or T cells enriched from blood (not recorded which). CDR3 loop: CATTDSSNQPQHF. In nucleotides, the CDR3 is TGTGCCACGACTGACAGTAGCAATCAGCCCCAGCATTTT.